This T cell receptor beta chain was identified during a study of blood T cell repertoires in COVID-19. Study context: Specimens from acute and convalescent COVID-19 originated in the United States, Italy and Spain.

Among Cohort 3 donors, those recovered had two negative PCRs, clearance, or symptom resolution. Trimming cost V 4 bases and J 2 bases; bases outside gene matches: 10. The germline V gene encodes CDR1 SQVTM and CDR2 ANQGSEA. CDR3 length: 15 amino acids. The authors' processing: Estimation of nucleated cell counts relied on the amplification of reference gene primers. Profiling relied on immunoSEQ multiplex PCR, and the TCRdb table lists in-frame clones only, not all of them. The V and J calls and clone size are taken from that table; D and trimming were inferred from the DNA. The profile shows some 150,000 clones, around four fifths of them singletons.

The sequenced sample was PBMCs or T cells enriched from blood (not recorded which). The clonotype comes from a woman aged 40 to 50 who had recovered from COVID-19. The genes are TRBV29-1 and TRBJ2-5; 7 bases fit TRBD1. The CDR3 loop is CSVGPTTGFQETQYF. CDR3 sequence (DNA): TGCAGCGTTGGACCCACGACAGGGTTTCAAGAGACCCAGTACTTC. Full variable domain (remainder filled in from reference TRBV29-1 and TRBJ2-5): SAVISQKPSRDICQRGTSLTIQCQVDSQVTMMFWYRQQPGQSLTLIATANQGSEATYESGFVIDKFPISRPNLTFSTLTVSNMSPEDSSIYLCSVGPTTGFQETQYFGPGTRLLVL.